This entry features one T cell receptor (beta chain) sequence. There is no known antigen for this receptor. No per-base quality is available; no much larger clone lies one base away. The TCR beta CDR3 regions were amplified from RNA transcripts. For the first round of RT-PCR on the TCR CDR3, the HTBI primer set was used together with the Qiagen OneStep RT-PCR kit. A second multiplex PCR round built the libraries, followed by size selection and purification. The libraries were sequenced on an Illumina HiSeq2000 using paired-end 100 bp reads. The paper's processing steps were these. SOAPnuke was used to process the raw data, removing reads that contained adapters or uncalled bases, had a mean Phred below 15, or lacked an exact match to the constant primer or identifier. High-quality paired reads were merged with COPE v1.2.5, and unique nucleotide sequences were defined as clonotypes. Clonotypes were aligned to IMGT TRBV, TRBD and TRBJ reference segments using MiTCR v1.1. Only V-J combinations with frequency above 0.0001, covering roughly 99% of repertoires, were analysed. The TCS score was defined as the ratio of F50 (clonal expansion) to E x V (chaos), calculated using BLOSUM62-based TCRdist between CDR3 peptides within each V-J. Welch's t-statistics and random forest reduced approximately 520 V-J features to 13, which were used in a naive Bayes classifier (R e1071). The public reads were reanalyzed by TCRdb: fastp trimming at Q25, MiXCR alignment, in-frame beta chains only. Rows merge per CDR3 protein into single entries with the most common DNA and genes. The V and J calls were determined by TCRdb, not by the authors. Across this sample there are around 520,000 distinct CDR3 sequences, with about 24% seen only once. The biggest ten clones account for about 10% of the sample.

The data belong to a study of T cells in Graves' hyperthyroidism and ophthalmopathy (dated by TCRdb to 2018 to 2020). The study in broad terms: Peripheral blood was collected at initial diagnosis, before any treatment. To identify TCR V-J signatures that set the groups apart, the researchers used a discovery cohort of more than 95 patients, made up of 43 with Graves' ophthalmopathy and about 60 with stable Graves' hyperthyroidism. An independent validation cohort of around 19 hyperthyroidism patients and about 16 patients who later progressed to ophthalmopathy tested prospective prediction of ophthalmopathy. The 75 to 100 discovery patients were randomly divided into training and test sets at a 7:3 ratio. In about 6 Graves' hyperthyroidism patients, the study also compared T-cell repertoires from thyroid tissue with T-cell repertoires from blood. Once sampling was done, hyperthyroidism patients were given methimazole at a starting dose of 30 mg daily, whereas ophthalmopathy patients were given high-dose intravenous methylprednisolone. The paper reports TCR Vbeta CDR3 sequencing of over 120 peripheral blood samples: over 40 ophthalmopathy, under 80 hyperthyroidism and 17 progressor patients.

Moderately to severely active disease, a Clinical Activity Score of at least 3, a NOSPECS grade of at least 4, and a duration under 3 months were present in ophthalmopathy patients. Exclusion was applied to patients with uncontrolled infections, other autoimmune diseases, pregnancy or lactation. Diagnoses relied on clinical symptoms, serum thyroxine and TRAb, thyroid ultrasound and orbital computed tomography. Ficoll-Paque density gradient centrifugation was used to isolate PBMCs from 8.5 to 10 ml of fresh peripheral blood. Total RNA was extracted using Trizol reagent, and RNA quality was assessed on an Agilent 2100 Bioanalyzer. Overall study results and their limits: No statistical method was used to set the sample size in advance, and investigators knew the group allocation. Most expanded thyroid clonotypes (frequency above 0.001) were also detected in blood, suggesting blood repertoires may reflect thyroid immune responses. In validation, the model predicted progression to ophthalmopathy with over 60% sensitivity and over 72% specificity, a median of about 6.7 months before onset. A model built on a 13 V-J signature distinguished ophthalmopathy from stable hyperthyroidism, reaching 85% to 90% sensitivity and 81.08% specificity in cross-validation and 80%/75% in testing.

V is shortened by 1 base, J by 10 bases, and the region joining them spans 16 bases. The CDR3, cysteine through phenylalanine, is 14 amino acids long. The DNA shown is the 42-base CDR3, in frame from base 1. From the germline V gene, CDR1 is SGHDN and CDR2 is FVKESK. The TCR was taken from a woman aged 25 to 39 with Graves' ophthalmopathy. This receptor chain uses TRBV14 and TRBJ1-1, with a weak D call of TRBD1 (6 bases match). The sample was blood. CDR3 reads: CASSQAFGGAGAFF. The DNA sequence is TGTGCCAGCAGCCAAGCTTTCGGGGGCGCTGGAGCTTTCTTT.